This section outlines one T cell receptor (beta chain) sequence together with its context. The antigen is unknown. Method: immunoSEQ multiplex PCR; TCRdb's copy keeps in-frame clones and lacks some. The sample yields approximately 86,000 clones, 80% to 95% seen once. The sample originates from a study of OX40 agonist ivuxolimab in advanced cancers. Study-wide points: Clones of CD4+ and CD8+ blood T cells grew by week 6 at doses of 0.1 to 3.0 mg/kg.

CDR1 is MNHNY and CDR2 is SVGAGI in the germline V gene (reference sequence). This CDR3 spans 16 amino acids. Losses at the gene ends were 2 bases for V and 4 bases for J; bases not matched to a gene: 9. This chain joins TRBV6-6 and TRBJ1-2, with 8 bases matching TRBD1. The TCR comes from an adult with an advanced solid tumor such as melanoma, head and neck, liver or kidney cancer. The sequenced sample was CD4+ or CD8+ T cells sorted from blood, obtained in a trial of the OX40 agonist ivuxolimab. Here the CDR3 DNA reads TGTGCCAGCAGTTACCCCGTCGACAGGGGCGGCTATGGCTACACCTTC. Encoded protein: CASSYPVDRGGYGYTF.